These T cell receptor beta chains were read from a single sample in a study of shared clonotypes between healthy human individuals. The assay was immunoSEQ multiplex PCR, and TCRdb's table has in-frame clones only and misses some. The table lists some 2,000,000 clones, almost 96% of them singletons. The sample comprised naive CD4+ T cells sorted from blood. The receptors shown here come from a man younger than 35 in good health. Both conserved end residues are part of each CDR3. Each record gives: J gene, clone size, V gene, D gene, CDR3 protein, CDR3 DNA. The D gene is left open where the match is weak. Only part of the rows carry a size: once, few, many, or a class if the clone is expanded.

>TRBJ2-5|-|TRBV6-5|-
CASSYSTGTAETQYF
TGTGCCAGCAGTTACTCCACCGGGACTGCAGAGACCCAGTACTTC
>TRBJ1-4|-|TRBV5-1|-
CASSLGVGDLEGKLFF
TGCGCCAGCAGCTTGGGGGTTGGGGACCTTGAAGGAAAACTGTTTTTT
>TRBJ2-7|-|TRBV6-5|TRBD1
CASSYSRGTGSYEQYF
TGTGCCAGCAGTTACAGCCGAGGGACAGGCTCCTACGAGCAGTACTTC
>TRBJ2-3|-|TRBV4-1|-
CASSQDPIATDTQYF
TGCGCCAGCAGCCAAGATCCGATAGCCACAGATACGCAGTATTTT
>TRBJ2-7|-|TRBV7-2|-
CASSLAGLEYF
TGTGCCAGCAGCTTAGCCGGATTGGAGTACTTC
>TRBJ2-7|-|TRBV5-1|-
CASSLEGPYEQYF
TGCGCCAGCAGCTTGGAAGGTCCCTACGAGCAGTACTTC
>TRBJ2-1|-|TRBV15|-
CATSSKGDNEQFF
TGTGCCACCAGTAGTAAAGGCGACAATGAGCAGTTCTTC
>TRBJ1-5|-|TRBV19|TRBD1
CASTYSLTGTGNQPQHF
TGTGCCAGTACATATAGTCTAACCGGGACAGGGAATCAGCCCCAGCATTTT
>TRBJ2-4|-|TRBV2|TRBD2
CASSGNSGDIQYF
TGTGCCAGCAGTGGAAATAGCGGGGACATTCAGTACTTC
>TRBJ1-6|-|TRBV7-9|-
CASKIGTENSPLHF
TGTGCCAGCAAGATTGGGACGGAGAATTCACCCCTCCACTTT
>TRBJ2-5|-|TRBV28|TRBD2
CASSLRGGAQETQYF
TGTGCCAGCAGTTTGCGCGGGGGGGCTCAAGAGACCCAGTACTTC
>TRBJ1-5|-|TRBV5-1|TRBD1
CASRGGDNQPQHF
TGCGCCAGCAGAGGGGGCGACAATCAGCCCCAGCATTTT
>TRBJ1-1|-|TRBV7-9|TRBD1
CASSSEAQGAAFF
TGTGCCAGCAGCTCGGAAGCACAGGGGGCGGCTTTCTTT
>TRBJ1-6|-|TRBV30|-
CAWTGGGSYNSPLHF
TGTGCCTGGACGGGTGGAGGGAGCTATAATTCACCCCTCCACTTT
>TRBJ2-2|-|TRBV5-1|-
CASSLDFTGELFF
TGCGCCAGCAGCTTGGATTTCACCGGGGAGCTGTTTTTT
>TRBJ2-7|-|TRBV10-3|TRBD2
CAISQTGGVGFYEQYF
TGTGCCATCAGTCAAACCGGGGGGGTCGGCTTCTACGAGCAGTACTTC
>TRBJ2-2|-|TRBV7-8|TRBD1
CASSRTGGASGELFF
TGTGCCAGCAGCCGGACAGGGGGCGCCTCCGGGGAGCTGTTTTTT
>TRBJ2-5|-|TRBV6-6|-
CASTGGRVETQYF
TGTGCCAGCACAGGGGGGCGGGTTGAGACCCAGTACTTC
>TRBJ2-2|once|TRBV5-1|-
CASSLEGTRGTGELFF
TGCGCCAGCAGCTTGGAGGGGACAAGGGGCACCGGGGAGCTGTTTTTT
>TRBJ2-7|-|TRBV10-3|TRBD1
CAISGGQGAVEQYF
TGTGCCATCAGTGGCGGACAGGGGGCAGTCGAGCAGTACTTC